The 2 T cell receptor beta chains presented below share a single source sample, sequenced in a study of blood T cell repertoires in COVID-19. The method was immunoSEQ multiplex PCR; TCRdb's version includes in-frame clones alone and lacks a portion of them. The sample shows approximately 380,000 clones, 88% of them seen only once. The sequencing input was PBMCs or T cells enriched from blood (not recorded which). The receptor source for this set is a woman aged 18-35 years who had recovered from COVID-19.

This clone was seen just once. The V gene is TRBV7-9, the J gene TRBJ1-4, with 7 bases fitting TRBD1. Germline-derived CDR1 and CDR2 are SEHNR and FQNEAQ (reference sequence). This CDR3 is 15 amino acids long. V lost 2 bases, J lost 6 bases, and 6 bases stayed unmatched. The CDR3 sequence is CASSLFGQGDEKLFF. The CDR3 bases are TGTGCCAGCAGCTTATTCGGCCAGGGGGATGAAAAACTGTTTTTT.

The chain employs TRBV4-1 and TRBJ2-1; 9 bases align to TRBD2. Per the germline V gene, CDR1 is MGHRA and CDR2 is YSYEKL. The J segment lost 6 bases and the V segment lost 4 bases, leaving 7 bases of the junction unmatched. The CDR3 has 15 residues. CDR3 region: CASSLSSGEANEQFF. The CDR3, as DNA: TGCGCCAGCAGCCTTTCTAGCGGGGAGGCCAATGAGCAGTTCTTC.